Listed below are T cell receptor beta chains from one sample, sequenced in a study of chemoradiotherapy in HPV16-positive cancers. Only in-frame clones appear in the TCRdb table, and some are missing; sequencing was by immunoSEQ multiplex PCR. The profile covers tens of thousands of clones, with 93% appearing a single time and roughly 17% taken by the ten largest. The source material was blood, sampled from a patient who underwent chemoradiotherapy. All receptors come from a human donor with HPV-associated anogenital cancer. Each CDR3 is given with its conserved first and last residue. A D gene is named only where the DNA matches it firmly. Clone size is given for some rows only: seen once, a few or many times, or a class if the clone is expanded.

- | TRBJ2-2 | TRBV25-1 | - | CASSVEANTGELFF | TGTGCCAGCAGTGTTGAAGCGAACACCGGGGAGCTGTTTTTT
TRBD2 | TRBJ2-3 | TRBV5-6 | once | CASSPGLAGRYF | TGTGCCAGCAGCCCCGGACTAGCGGGACGGTATTTT
- | TRBJ2-7 | TRBV27 | - | CASSGRSYEQYF | TGTGCCAGCAGTGGACGGAGCTACGAGCAGTACTTC
- | TRBJ2-1 | TRBV27 | - | CASSHTLASEQFF | TGTGCCAGCAGTCACACTCTAGCGTCTGAGCAGTTCTTC
TRBD2 | TRBJ2-5 | TRBV6-5 | - | CASRGLAGAQETQYF | TGTGCCAGCAGGGGGTTAGCGGGGGCCCAAGAGACCCAGTACTTC
TRBD2 | TRBJ2-7 | TRBV4-3 | - | CASSQEWRAGVYYEQYF | TGCGCCAGCAGCCAAGAGTGGCGAGCGGGAGTGTACTACGAGCAGTACTTC
TRBD2 | TRBJ2-1 | TRBV7-9 | - | CASSWTSGSYNEQFF | TGTGCCAGCAGTTGGACTAGCGGGAGCTACAATGAGCAGTTCTTC
- | TRBJ2-5 | TRBV7-9 | - | CASTSVRETQYF | TGTGCCAGCACCTCAGTCCGGGAGACCCAGTACTTC
TRBD1 | TRBJ2-4 | TRBV11-1 | - | CASSLGGGRDIQYF | TGTGCCAGCAGCTTAGGAGGGGGCCGAGACATTCAGTACTTC
- | TRBJ2-2 | TRBV6-5 | - | CASSYVQGPGELFF | TGTGCCAGCAGTTACGTGCAGGGGCCCGGGGAGCTGTTTTTT
- | TRBJ2-5 | TRBV7-9 | - | CASSLTAGSETQYF | TGTGCCAGCAGCTTGACGGCAGGGTCGGAGACCCAGTACTTC
- | TRBJ2-7 | TRBV29-1 | - | CSVAPSGYEQYF | TGCAGCGTGGCCCCTTCGGGGTACGAGCAGTACTTC
TRBD1 | TRBJ1-5 | TRBV5-8 | few | CASSYLRDRGAQPQHF | TGTGCCAGCAGCTATCTCCGGGACAGGGGCGCTCAGCCCCAGCATTTT
- | TRBJ1-1 | TRBV9 | once | CASSVGARAEAFF | TGTGCCAGCAGCGTAGGTGCCAGGGCCGAAGCTTTCTTT
- | TRBJ1-3 | TRBV7-9 | - | CASSQTAEGTIYF | TGTGCCAGCAGCCAAACCGCAGAGGGTACCATATATTTT
- | TRBJ1-2 | TRBV7-9 | - | CASSGVGGDYGYTF | TGTGCCAGCAGCGGGGTAGGGGGGGACTATGGCTACACCTTC
- | TRBJ2-7 | TRBV7-9 | - | CASSLSLGGEQYF | TGTGCCAGCAGCTTATCTCTAGGGGGCGAGCAGTACTTC
TRBD1 | TRBJ2-2 | TRBV6-1 | - | CASRVQGFTGELFF | TGTGCCAGCAGGGTACAGGGGTTTACCGGGGAGCTGTTTTTT
TRBD2 | TRBJ2-5 | TRBV5-4 | - | CASSWNGGGRGETQYF | TGTGCCAGCAGTTGGAATGGCGGGGGGAGAGGAGAGACCCAGTACTTC
- | TRBJ1-1 | TRBV6-6 | once | CASSYSLQTNTEAFF | TGTGCCAGCAGTTACTCGTTGCAGACCAACACTGAAGCTTTCTTT
- | TRBJ1-3 | TRBV7-9 | few | CASSLATSGRGNTIYF | TGTGCCAGCAGCTTAGCAACGTCAGGGCGAGGAAACACCATATATTTT
TRBD2 | TRBJ2-7 | TRBV7-2 | once | CASSKGLAGGIYEQYF | TGTGCCAGCAGCAAAGGACTAGCGGGGGGCATCTACGAGCAGTACTTC
TRBD1 | TRBJ1-2 | TRBV7-9 | - | CASSLAQGAGYGYTF | TGTGCCAGCAGCTTAGCTCAGGGGGCCGGCTATGGCTACACCTTC
TRBD2 | TRBJ2-1 | TRBV5-1 | - | CASSRTGGRANEQFF | TGCGCCAGCAGCCGTACGGGCGGGAGGGCCAATGAGCAGTTCTTC
- | TRBJ1-2 | TRBV15 | - | CATSRRGGAGYGYTF | TGTGCCACCAGCAGAAGGGGGGGCGCCGGCTATGGCTACACCTTC
- | TRBJ2-1 | TRBV5-5 | - | CASSSPGGKNNEQFF | TGTGCCAGCAGTTCTCCAGGGGGGAAAAACAATGAGCAGTTCTTC
- | TRBJ2-3 | TRBV7-2 | - | CASSLADTQYF | TGTGCCAGCAGCTTAGCAGATACGCAGTATTTT
TRBD1 | TRBJ2-5 | TRBV7-9 | - | CASSFFEAGIEQGRETQYF | TGTGCCAGCAGCTTTTTCGAGGCCGGAATAGAACAGGGGCGAGAGACCCAGTACTTC
- | TRBJ2-7 | TRBV9 | - | CASSVYLGREQYF | TGTGCCAGCAGCGTATACCTAGGGCGGGAGCAGTACTTC
- | TRBJ1-1 | TRBV10-3 | - | CAISDNKVGSEAFF | TGTGCCATCAGTGACAACAAGGTAGGGAGTGAAGCTTTCTTT
- | TRBJ1-1 | TRBV18 | - | CASATGPEEAFF | TGTGCCAGCGCGACAGGACCAGAGGAAGCTTTCTTT
TRBD1 | TRBJ2-7 | TRBV6-1 | - | CASSRRQGNYEQYF | TGTGCCAGCAGCCGCCGACAGGGCAACTACGAGCAGTACTTC
TRBD1 | TRBJ2-7 | TRBV6-6 | once | CASLGTDRGYEQYF | TGTGCCAGCTTGGGGACAGACAGGGGCTACGAGCAGTACTTC
- | TRBJ1-1 | TRBV7-2 | - | CASSPQTNTEAFF | TGTGCCAGCAGCCCCCAAACAAACACTGAAGCTTTCTTT
- | TRBJ1-6 | TRBV7-9 | few | CASSPVNSPLHF | TGTGCCAGCAGCCCAGTGAATTCACCCCTCCACTTT
TRBD2 | TRBJ2-7 | TRBV4-2 | once | CASSQGLAGLNEQYF | TGTGCCAGCAGCCAAGGGCTAGCGGGACTCAACGAGCAGTACTTC
- | TRBJ1-2 | TRBV7-2 | - | CASSLVTEINYGYTF | TGTGCCAGCAGCTTAGTGACAGAAATTAACTATGGCTACACCTTC
TRBD1 | TRBJ1-3 | TRBV6-1 | - | CASRLDRRNWAIYF | TGTGCCAGCAGGCTGGACAGGCGGAATTGGGCCATATATTTT
- | TRBJ2-1 | TRBV9 | - | CASSARQGGSYNEQFF | TGTGCCAGCAGCGCCCGACAGGGAGGCTCCTACAATGAGCAGTTCTTC
- | TRBJ2-2 | TRBV28 | - | CASSTGIRLGELFF | TGTGCCAGCAGTACCGGGATTCGACTCGGGGAGCTGTTTTTT
- | TRBJ2-3 | TRBV27 | - | CASSLSGRGTTDTQYF | TGTGCCAGCAGTTTATCGGGTAGGGGGACCACAGATACGCAGTATTTT
TRBD1 | TRBJ1-1 | TRBV6-5 | - | CASNLGQGAEAFF | TGTGCCAGCAACTTAGGACAGGGCGCTGAAGCTTTCTTT
TRBD2 | TRBJ2-7 | TRBV5-4 | - | CASRPGLAGAYEQYF | TGTGCCAGCAGGCCCGGTCTAGCGGGGGCCTACGAGCAGTACTTC
- | TRBJ2-7 | TRBV18 | - | CASSPRLEERYEQYF | TGTGCCAGCTCACCCCGCCTGGAAGAGCGCTACGAGCAGTACTTC
- | TRBJ2-2 | TRBV15 | - | CATSRGTGNPGELFF | TGTGCCACCAGCAGAGGAACAGGGAATCCCGGGGAGCTGTTTTTT
- | TRBJ1-5 | TRBV19 | - | CATASGGYNQPQHF | TGTGCCACCGCTTCTGGGGGCTACAATCAGCCCCAGCATTTT
- | TRBJ2-1 | TRBV28 | once | CASSSPNDNEQFF | TGTGCCAGCAGTTCCCCGAATGACAATGAGCAGTTCTTC
- | TRBJ2-5 | TRBV5-1 | - | CASSLRGGTETQYF | TGCGCCAGCAGCTTGAGGGGTGGTACGGAGACCCAGTACTTC
TRBD2 | TRBJ2-7 | TRBV6-5 | once | CASSYPSGNYEQYF | TGTGCCAGCAGTTACCCTAGCGGGAACTACGAGCAGTACTTC
- | TRBJ2-2 | TRBV27 | - | CASSFQDGGGAYTGELFF | TGTGCCAGCAGTTTCCAGGATGGGGGGGGCGCATACACCGGGGAGCTGTTTTTT
- | TRBJ2-7 | TRBV28 | - | CASSRDRQPYEQYF | TGTGCCAGCAGCCGAGACAGGCAACCCTACGAGCAGTACTTC
- | TRBJ2-3 | TRBV6-5 | - | CASPARRASTDTQYF | TGTGCCAGCCCCGCCCGGCGAGCTAGCACAGATACGCAGTATTTT
TRBD2 | TRBJ2-1 | TRBV6-4 | - | CASSERAGVNDEQFF | TGTGCCAGCAGTGAACGTGCGGGAGTCAACGATGAGCAGTTCTTC
TRBD2 | TRBJ2-1 | TRBV4-1 | once | CASSVAGLTYNEQFF | TGCGCCAGCAGCGTAGCGGGACTAACCTACAATGAGCAGTTCTTC